This paragraph reports one T cell receptor (beta chain). Its cognate antigen is unknown. A universal primer site and UMIs were added as TCR cDNA was made by 5'RACE template switching. TCRdb analysed the 5' RACE reads with MiXCR anew, one entry per CDR3 protein. The table has roughly 500,000 distinct CDR3 sequences, 15% to 20% seen once. These data belong to a study of T cells after yellow fever vaccination. The study's findings and limits: Post-booster repertoires again held most primary-vaccination clones (just under 97% CD4, 88% CD8).

The CDR3 length is 14 residues. CDR1 and CDR2 from the germline V gene are SQVTM and ANQGSEA. V gave up 4 bases and J gave up 1 base, with 11 bases separating them. The V and J genes are TRBV29-1 and TRBJ2-4; D gene uncertain. The material sequenced was PBMCs, taken 15 days after the yellow fever booster vaccination. The TCR sequence derives from a man in his thirties or forties who received the YFV17D yellow fever vaccine. For the CDR3, the DNA is TGCAGCGTTGTACCCGACGGGGCCAAAAACATTCAGTACTTC. Encoded protein: CSVVPDGAKNIQYF.